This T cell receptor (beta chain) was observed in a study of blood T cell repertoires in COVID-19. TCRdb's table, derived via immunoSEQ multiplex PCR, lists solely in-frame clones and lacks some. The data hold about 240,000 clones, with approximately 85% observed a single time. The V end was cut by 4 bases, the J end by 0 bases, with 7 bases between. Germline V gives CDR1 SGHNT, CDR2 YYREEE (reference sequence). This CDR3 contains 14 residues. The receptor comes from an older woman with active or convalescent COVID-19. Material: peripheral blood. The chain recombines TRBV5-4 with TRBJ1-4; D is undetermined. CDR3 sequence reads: CASSASPTNEKLFF. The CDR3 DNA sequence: TGTGCCAGCAGCGCTAGTCCAACTAATGAAAAACTGTTTTTT.